The following is a T cell receptor beta chain sequence with its context. Its antigen is unidentified. Samples were assayed with immunoSEQ v3.0 at survey level. Profiling relied on immunoSEQ multiplex PCR, and the TCRdb table lists in-frame clones only, not all of them. The sample has 25,000 to 35,000 clones; around nine tenths are singletons. Germline V gene lookup returns CDR1 MNHEY and CDR2 SVGAGI. This CDR3 is 14 amino acids long. Trimming cost V 8 bases and J 0 bases; bases outside gene matches: 6. The data are from a study of long-term antiretroviral therapy in people with HIV. Study outcomes and limitations: It was observed that HIV repertoires exhibited narrower CDR3 length ranges than controls.

The chain combines TRBV6-5 with TRBJ1-1, with 7 bases matching TRBD1. The receptor was isolated from a woman between 18 and 30 years old with HIV. Source: unsorted PBMCs, taken 1.8 years after starting antiretroviral therapy. CDR3 in DNA: TGTGCCAGCCGGGACAGTAGCATGAACACTGAAGCTTTCTTT. Its protein product is CASRDSSMNTEAFF.